Sequencing of this TCR beta chain was carried out in a study of cytomegalovirus exposure and HLA in healthy donors (dated by TCRdb to about 2017). Study-level background: In an earlier analysis of 587 of the donors, about 270 Gb of sequence data and some 100 million unique TCR beta sequences from 180 million or so T cells were reported. To decide whether each TCR beta V gene segment behaved as functional or pseudogenic, an earlier analysis of fewer than 750 of the donors relied on high-throughput TCR beta sequencing. A later genetic analysis used genome-wide SNP genotypes for about 55% of the 666 donors, treating that subset as a discovery cohort. All discovery cohort repertoires had been generated using a single sequencing platform. Rather than drawing on any new phenotypic data, the later analysis identified candidate immune exposures from TCR beta sequences and the way those sequences occurred across donors. An early release covering approximately 600 HLA-typed donors comprised about 320 gigabases of sequencing data and 85 million or so unique TCR sequences. In a later analysis, previously published TCR beta repertoires from several hundred donors were re-analyzed and high-resolution HLA genotyping was added so that TCR occurrence patterns could be studied. HLA typing covered class I and class II loci at four-digit resolution. The study combined high-throughput TCR immunosequencing, statistical association of individual TCRs with disease status, and machine learning to predict cytomegalovirus infection status. The T cell repertoires of under 750 subjects were profiled by immunosequencing and related to cytomegalovirus serostatus. Among the roughly 410 genotyped donors, around 81% belonged to the genetic ancestry cluster associated with self-reported Caucasian donors. Among around 400 genotyped donors of the cohort, an average of around 240,000 unique TCR beta nucleotide sequences were sequenced per donor, roughly 18% of them non-productive. Donor age, sex, ethnicity and CMV serostatus were compiled together with the repertoire data. Four to six DR-DQ haplotypes were handled as single units for association and clustering because linkage in the cohort was strong. Typing coverage varied by locus: roughly 629-640 donors for A, B, C, DRB1 and DQB1; about 520 for DQA1; around 570 for DPA1; 450 to 480 for DPB1. Besides the first cohort of approximately 670 subjects, a separate validation cohort made up of roughly 120 different subjects was used. The study aimed to test whether cataloging public T cell receptors could reveal signatures of past pathogen exposure. Study-wide conclusions, independent of this receptor: Several of the top co-occurrence clusters appeared to be linked to parvovirus B19, influenza, CMV and Epstein-Barr virus, according to a later analysis. A further reported finding was that TCR beta sequences accurately predicted the HLA-A and HLA-B alleles for most subjects in the first cohort. A later genetic analysis associated a missense DCLRE1C variant with V-gene and J-gene trimming of TCR beta chains, and an independent cohort replicated the association. In a later analysis, more than 15,000 TCR beta sequences were associated with specific HLA alleles at a false discovery rate of 0.05. In vitro tests confirmed that a few of the cytomegalovirus-associated TCR beta chains recognize cytomegalovirus antigens. According to a later analysis, most CMV-associated TCR beta chains appeared to be HLA-restricted, and the HLA associations seemed to be driven largely by CMV exposure. Roughly uniform sequencing depth across donors was assumed in presence/absence analyses, although this assumption may not hold. Because the 87-base-pair reads could not distinguish some IMGT-functional V segments, including TRBV6-2 and TRBV6-3, those segments were excluded. For the cohort, immune exposure information was limited to CMV serostatus. Across donors, most TCR sequences were observed very rarely, whereas some public TCRs were present in many individuals. Cytomegalovirus status was reported to be diagnosed by the classifier with high specificity and sensitivity in both the original and validation cohorts. Because HLA typing was unavailable for some donors at each locus, only the typed subset was used in association tests. When HLA alleles, especially DR and DQ, strongly co-occurred, attributing TCR associations to individual alleles was difficult. A group of highly shared sequence variants was considered likely to be a technical artifact of the sequencing pipeline. A total of fewer than 200 TCR beta chains were listed by the study as associated with cytomegalovirus. It was suggested by the authors that the approach could potentially be generalized to other disease states and immunological phenotypes. In this cohort, only TCR beta chains were sequenced, and detectable features were limited by the absence of alpha or paired-chain data. Compared with equally common non-associated chains, HLA-associated TCR beta chains in a later analysis were more clonally expanded and had lower generation probabilities. Linkage disequilibrium might explain the correlated functional status among segregating V segments, but an unknown experimental factor could not be excluded. The earlier analysis of 587 of the donors excluded 15 to 20 rarely observed V segments, including chromosome 9 orphons, because counts were too low. In a later analysis, the rate of TCR association differed among HLA loci, with DRB1 alleles having the most associated TCRs and HLA-C alleles having the fewest. An earlier analysis of around 500 of the donors showed that most TCR beta V segments appeared in productive rearrangements either about 87% or about 30% of the time, which broadly matched IMGT annotations. A later genetic analysis reported fewer N-insertions in productive TCRs among donors in an Asian-associated ancestry cluster than the approximately 700-donor mean.

The library was prepared using the immunoSEQ multiplex PCR assay. For the multiplex PCR, a mixture combining 60 forward primers for TCR Vbeta segments and 13 reverse primers for TCR Jbeta segments was used. A multiplex PCR assay on genomic DNA amplified the CDR3 region of rearranged TCR beta genes. Amplified TCR beta libraries were sequenced as 87-base-pair reads on the Illumina HiSeq System. The published analysis was carried out like this. A later analysis tallied around 82 million unique TCR beta chains across the roughly 610 repertoires, and around 10 million of those chains were shared by two or more donors. Raw reads were error-corrected and collapsed into unique sequences with a nearest-neighbor algorithm that merged closely related sequences to remove PCR and sequencing errors. CDR3 sequences were aligned to IMGT reference sequences to assign V, D and J gene segments. For a sequence to be retained, a match of at least six nucleotides to both a V gene segment and a J gene segment was required. A rearrangement counted as productive if the CDR3 had no stop codons and remained in frame with V and J, and every other rearrangement counted as non-productive. Following IMGT convention, CDR3 was defined as the stretch from the second conserved V-encoded cysteine to the conserved J-encoded phenylalanine. In an earlier analysis of more than 550 of the donors, sequences lacking an unambiguous match to a single V gene segment were excluded. In an earlier analysis of approximately 550 of the donors, V segments were called functional above 56.7% productive rearrangements and were called segregating when the between-donor standard deviation exceeded 5%. A statistical classification framework was built to diagnose cytomegalovirus status from the catalog of TCR beta chain sequences. V and J gene assignment, in a later analysis, came from comparing TCR nucleotide sequences with IMGT/GENE-DB human TR gene sequences. The TCRdist pipeline was used in a later analysis to assign CDR3 sequences and most-parsimonious VDJ recombination scenarios. In a later analysis, every TCR beta chain was defined by the combination of its CDR3 amino acid sequence and its V-gene family, and reads without a unique V-gene family were dropped. As a way to deal with suspected cross-contamination and a sequencing artifact, a later analysis dropped under 600 nucleotide sequences that were highly shared and had low generation probability. A later analysis calculated a clonal expansion index for each public chain from normalized within-repertoire ranks of inferred template counts. Generation probabilities in a later analysis came from a VDJ recombination model fitted to out-of-frame rearrangements, and those results were checked against IGoR. Hypergeometric tests were used in a later analysis to score TCR-TCR, TCR-HLA and TCR-CMV co-occurrence, with a repertoire-size bias correction applied to the TCR pairs. False discovery rates were estimated in a later analysis by permuting HLA or CMV assignments 20 times. In a later analysis, co-occurring TCRs were grouped using DBSCAN, with TCRdist sequence similarity added in when clustering inside HLA-allele-positive subsets. Repertoires with fewer than 30,000 or more than 120,000 public chains were left out of co-occurrence clustering, as were four to six repertoires with anomalous nucleotide sharing. TCRdb carries this immuneACCESS record with in-frame sequences only. Its versions omit some clonotypes, under half of them owing to an unresolved V gene in the studies checked, with the rest unexplained. Clonal size and the V and J genes are those of that table, whereas D and trimming came from the DNA. This sample lists roughly 140,000 clones; roughly 75% were detected once. Of the sample, approximately 2.3% falls within the top ten clones.

With regard to this clone: Its antigen specificity is not known. No base qualities exist here, and no much larger clone lies one base off it.

The cohort comprised 550 to 700 healthy bone marrow donors. At the time of sampling, every cohort member was nominally healthy, though immune exposures that went unrecorded were likely present. The donor was CMV seronegative and belonged to the group of 350 to 400 seronegative cohort members. A peripheral blood sample was collected from each donor, and TCR beta sequencing was performed on peripheral blood mononuclear cells. Genomic DNA extraction from the blood cell samples was performed with the Qiagen DNeasy Blood Extraction Kit. From cysteine to phenylalanine, the CDR3 is 17 amino acids long. The read is trimmed to its CDR3 DNA, 51 bases read in frame from base 1. V is trimmed back by 2 bases and J by 5 bases, and the junction contains 12 bases that no gene match accounts for. The germline V gene sets CDR1 to SGHRS and CDR2 to YFSETQ.

This receptor chain uses TRBV5-1 and TRBJ1-2; TRBD1 aligns with 10 central bases. What was sequenced was PBMCs. This clonotype was obtained from a man aged 30 to 45 in good health and CMV-seronegative. The CDR3 amino acid sequence is: CASSFGGGDRGLYGYTF. The DNA sequence is as follows: TGCGCCAGCAGCTTTGGAGGAGGGGACAGGGGTTTATATGGCTACACCTTC.